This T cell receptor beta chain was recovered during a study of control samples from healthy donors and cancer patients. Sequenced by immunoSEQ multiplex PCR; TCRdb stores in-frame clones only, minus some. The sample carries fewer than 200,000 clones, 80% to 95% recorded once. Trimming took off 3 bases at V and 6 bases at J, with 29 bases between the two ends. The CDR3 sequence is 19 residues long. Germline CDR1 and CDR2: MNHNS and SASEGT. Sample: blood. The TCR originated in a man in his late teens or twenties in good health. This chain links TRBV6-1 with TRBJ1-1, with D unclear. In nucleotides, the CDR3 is TGTGCCAGCAGTGAGGCCCAACCGGGTCTCAACCCGACGGGCGCTGAAGCTTTCTTT. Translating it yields CASSEAQPGLNPTGAEAFF.